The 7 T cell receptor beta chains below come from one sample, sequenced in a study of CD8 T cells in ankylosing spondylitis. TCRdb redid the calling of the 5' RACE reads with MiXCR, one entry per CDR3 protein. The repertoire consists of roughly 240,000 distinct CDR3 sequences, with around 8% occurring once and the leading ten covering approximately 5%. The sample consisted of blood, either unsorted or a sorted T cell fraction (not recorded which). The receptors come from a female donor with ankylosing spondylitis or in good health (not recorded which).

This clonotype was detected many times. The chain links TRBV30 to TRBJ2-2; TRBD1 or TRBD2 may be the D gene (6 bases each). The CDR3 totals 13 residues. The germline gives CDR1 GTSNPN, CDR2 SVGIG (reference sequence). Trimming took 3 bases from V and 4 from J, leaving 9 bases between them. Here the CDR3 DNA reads TGTGCCTGGAGAAGGGGGGCCACCGGGGAGCTGTTTTTT. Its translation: CAWRRGATGELFF.

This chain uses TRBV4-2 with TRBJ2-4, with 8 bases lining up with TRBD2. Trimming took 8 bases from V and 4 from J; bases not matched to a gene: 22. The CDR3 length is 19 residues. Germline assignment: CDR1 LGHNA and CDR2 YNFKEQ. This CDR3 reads CASAPAGGGSPQKKNIQYF. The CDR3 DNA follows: TGTGCCAGCGCGCCGGCGGGGGGTGGCTCCCCACAGAAGAAAAACATTCAGTACTTC.

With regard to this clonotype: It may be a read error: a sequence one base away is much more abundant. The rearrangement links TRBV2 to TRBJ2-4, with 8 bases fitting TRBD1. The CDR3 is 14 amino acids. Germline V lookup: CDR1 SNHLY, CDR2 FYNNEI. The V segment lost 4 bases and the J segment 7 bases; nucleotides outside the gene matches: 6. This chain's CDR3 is CASSVPGQENIQYF. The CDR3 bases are TGTGCCAGCAGTGTCCCGGGACAGGAGAACATTCAGTACTTC.

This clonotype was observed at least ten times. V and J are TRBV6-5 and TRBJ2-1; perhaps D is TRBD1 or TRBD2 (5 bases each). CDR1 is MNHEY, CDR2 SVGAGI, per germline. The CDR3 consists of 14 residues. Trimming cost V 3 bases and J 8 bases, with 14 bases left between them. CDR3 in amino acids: CASSYRVEGYEQFF. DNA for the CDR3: TGTGCCAGCAGTTATCGGGTAGAGGGGTATGAGCAGTTCTTC.

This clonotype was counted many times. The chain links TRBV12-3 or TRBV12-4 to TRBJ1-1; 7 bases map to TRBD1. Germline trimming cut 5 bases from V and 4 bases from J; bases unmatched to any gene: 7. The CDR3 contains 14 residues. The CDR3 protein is CASSTTGRRTEAFF. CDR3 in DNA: TGTGCCAGCAGTACGACAGGGCGACGCACTGAAGCTTTCTTT.

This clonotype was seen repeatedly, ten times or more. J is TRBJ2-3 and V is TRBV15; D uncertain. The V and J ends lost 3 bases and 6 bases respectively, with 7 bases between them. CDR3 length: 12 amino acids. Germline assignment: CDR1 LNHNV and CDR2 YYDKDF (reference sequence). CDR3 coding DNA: TGTGCCACCAGCAGGGACCTGGATACGCAGTATTTT. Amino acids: CATSRDLDTQYF.

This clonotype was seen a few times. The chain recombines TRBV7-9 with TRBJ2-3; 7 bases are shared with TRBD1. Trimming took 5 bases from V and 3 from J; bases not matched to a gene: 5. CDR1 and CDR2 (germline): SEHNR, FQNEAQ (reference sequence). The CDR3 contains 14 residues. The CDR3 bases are TGTGCCAGCAGCCCCATACAGGGGACAGATACGCAGTATTTT. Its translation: CASSPIQGTDTQYF.